The T cell receptor (beta chain) described here comes from a study of PD-1 blockade in classical Hodgkin lymphoma. Findings and caveats of the study: Relapsed/refractory patients reportedly had the lowest baseline TCR diversity, below newly diagnosed patients, who were below healthy donors.

Patients all relapsed after autologous stem cell transplantation, and there was variation in brentuximab vedotin exposure. Concerning this clone itself: Its target is not known.

Here immunoSEQ multiplex PCR was the method, and the copy in TCRdb shows in-frame clones only, minus some. The sample lists about 84,000 clones, approximately 88% occurring once. Germline V gives CDR1 LNHDA, CDR2 SQIVND (reference sequence). CDR3 size: 15 residues. With 5 bases removed from V and 0 bases from J, the gap between germline ends came to 11 bases. The starting material was peripheral blood mononuclear cells (PBMCs), obtained at baseline. The sequence derives from a human donor with classical Hodgkin lymphoma. The V call is TRBV19, the J call TRBJ2-1, with unresolved D. The CDR3 bases are TGTGCCAGTAGTCGCAGTAGCAGCTCCTACAATGAGCAGTTCTTC. It encodes CASSRSSSSYNEQFF.